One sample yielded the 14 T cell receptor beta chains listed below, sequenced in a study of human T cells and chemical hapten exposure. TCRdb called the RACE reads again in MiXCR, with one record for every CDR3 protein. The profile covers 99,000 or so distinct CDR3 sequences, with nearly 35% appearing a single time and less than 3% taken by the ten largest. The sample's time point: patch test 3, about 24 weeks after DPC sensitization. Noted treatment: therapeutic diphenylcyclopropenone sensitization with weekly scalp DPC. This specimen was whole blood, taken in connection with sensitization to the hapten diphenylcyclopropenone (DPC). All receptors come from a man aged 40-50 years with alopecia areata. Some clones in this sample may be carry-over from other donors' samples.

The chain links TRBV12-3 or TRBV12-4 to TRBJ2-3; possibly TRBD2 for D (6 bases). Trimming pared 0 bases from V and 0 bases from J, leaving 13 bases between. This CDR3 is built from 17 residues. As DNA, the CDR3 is TGTGCCAGCAGTTTAGCCCTACTAGCCTTTAGCACAGATACGCAGTATTTT. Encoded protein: CASSLALLAFSTDTQYF.

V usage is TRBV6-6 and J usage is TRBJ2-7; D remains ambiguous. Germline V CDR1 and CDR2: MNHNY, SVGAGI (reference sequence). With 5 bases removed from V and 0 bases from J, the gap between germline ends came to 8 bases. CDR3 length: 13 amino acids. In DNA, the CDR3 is TGTGCCAGCAGTATAGATAGCTCCTACGAGCAGTACTTC. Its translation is CASSIDSSYEQYF.

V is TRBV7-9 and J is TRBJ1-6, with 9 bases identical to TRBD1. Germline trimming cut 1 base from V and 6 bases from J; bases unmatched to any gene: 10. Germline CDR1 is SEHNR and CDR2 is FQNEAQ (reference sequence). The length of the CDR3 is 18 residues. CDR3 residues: CASSLDPGQGKVNSPLHF. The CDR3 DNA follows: TGTGCCAGCAGCTTAGATCCGGGACAGGGCAAGGTTAATTCACCCCTCCACTTT.

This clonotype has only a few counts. CDR3 loop: CASSQVGALTDTQYF. CDR3 in DNA: TGCGCCAGCAGCCAAGTTGGGGCCCTCACAGATACGCAGTATTTT. The chain couples TRBV4-3 to TRBJ2-3, with D maybe TRBD1 (5 bases). CDR1 and CDR2 (germline): LGHNA, YSLEER. V was trimmed by 1 base and J by 2 bases, leaving 10 bases between them. The CDR3 runs to 15 residues.

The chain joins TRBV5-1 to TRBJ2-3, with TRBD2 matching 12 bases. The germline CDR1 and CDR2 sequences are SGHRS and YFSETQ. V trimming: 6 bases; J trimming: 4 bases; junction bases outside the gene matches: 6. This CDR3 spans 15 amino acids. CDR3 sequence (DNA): TGCGCCAGCACCCGACTAGCGGGAGTTCCAGATACGCAGTATTTT. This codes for CASTRLAGVPDTQYF.

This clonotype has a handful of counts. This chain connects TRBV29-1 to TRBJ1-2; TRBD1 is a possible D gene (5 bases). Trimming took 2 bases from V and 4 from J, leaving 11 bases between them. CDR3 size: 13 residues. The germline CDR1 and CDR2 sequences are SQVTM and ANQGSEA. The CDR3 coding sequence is TGCAGCGTTGAATATCAGGGAGGCTATGGCTACACCTTC. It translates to CSVEYQGGYGYTF.

The CDR3 loop is CASSYSTELYEQYV. As DNA, the CDR3 is TGTGCCAGCAGTTATAGTACAGAGCTCTACGAGCAGTACGTC. The chain is built from TRBV6-5 and TRBJ2-7; D is unresolved. Trimming took off 3 bases at V and 3 bases at J, with 12 bases between the two ends. This CDR3 contains 14 residues. In germline, CDR1 is MNHEY, CDR2 SVGAGI.

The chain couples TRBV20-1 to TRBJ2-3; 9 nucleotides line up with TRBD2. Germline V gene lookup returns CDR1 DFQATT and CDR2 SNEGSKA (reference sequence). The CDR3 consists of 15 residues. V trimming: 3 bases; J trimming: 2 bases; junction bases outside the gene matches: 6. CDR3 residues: CSASSTSGDTDTQYF. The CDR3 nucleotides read TGCAGTGCTAGTTCGACTAGCGGAGACACAGATACGCAGTATTTT.

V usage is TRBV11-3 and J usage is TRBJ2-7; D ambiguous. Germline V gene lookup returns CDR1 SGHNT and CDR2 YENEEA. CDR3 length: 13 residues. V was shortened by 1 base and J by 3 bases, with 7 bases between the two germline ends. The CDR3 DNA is TGTGCCAGCAGCTTAGTTGGGGACTACGAGCAGTACGTC. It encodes CASSLVGDYEQYV.

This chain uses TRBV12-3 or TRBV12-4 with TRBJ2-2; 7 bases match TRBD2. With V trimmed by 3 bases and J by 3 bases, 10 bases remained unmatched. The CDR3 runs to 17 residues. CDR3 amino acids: CASSFRAGVGDTGELFF. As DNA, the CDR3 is TGTGCCAGCAGTTTTAGGGCGGGAGTAGGTGACACCGGGGAGCTGTTTTTT.

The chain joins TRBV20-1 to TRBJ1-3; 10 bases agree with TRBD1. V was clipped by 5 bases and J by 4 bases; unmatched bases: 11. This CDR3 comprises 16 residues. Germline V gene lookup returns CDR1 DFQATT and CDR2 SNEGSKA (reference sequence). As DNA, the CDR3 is TGCAGTGCTGCAATTTCCGGGACAGGGGTAGGAAACACCATATATTTT. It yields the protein CSAAISGTGVGNTIYF.

The CDR3 sequence: CSARDLAGGWDYGYTF. CDR3 DNA: TGCAGTGCTAGAGATCTTGCGGGGGGTTGGGACTATGGCTACACCTTC. The chain is built from TRBV20-1 and TRBJ1-2, with D maybe TRBD1 (5 bases). Per the germline V gene, CDR1 is DFQATT and CDR2 is SNEGSKA (reference sequence). The V end was cut by 0 bases, the J end by 3 bases, with 17 bases between. CDR3 length: 16 amino acids.

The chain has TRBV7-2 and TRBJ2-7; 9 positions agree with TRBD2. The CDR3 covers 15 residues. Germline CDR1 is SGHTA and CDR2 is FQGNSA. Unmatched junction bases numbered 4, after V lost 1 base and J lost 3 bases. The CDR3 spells CASSLGAGGGYEQYF. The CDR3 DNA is TGTGCCAGCAGCTTAGGCGCGGGAGGGGGCTACGAGCAGTACTTC. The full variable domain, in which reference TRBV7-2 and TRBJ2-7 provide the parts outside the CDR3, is GAGVSQSPSNKVTEKGKDVELRCDPISGHTALYWYRQSLGQGLEFLIYFQGNSAPDKSGLPSDRFSAERTGGSVSTLTIQRTQQEDSAVYLCASSLGAGGGYEQYFGPGTRLTVT.

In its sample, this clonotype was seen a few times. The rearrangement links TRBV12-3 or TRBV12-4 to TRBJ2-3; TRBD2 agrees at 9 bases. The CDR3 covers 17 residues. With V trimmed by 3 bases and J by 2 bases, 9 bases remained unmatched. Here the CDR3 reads CASSFGLAGPITDTQYF. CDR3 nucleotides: TGTGCCAGCAGTTTTGGGCTAGCGGGACCCATCACAGATACGCAGTATTTT.